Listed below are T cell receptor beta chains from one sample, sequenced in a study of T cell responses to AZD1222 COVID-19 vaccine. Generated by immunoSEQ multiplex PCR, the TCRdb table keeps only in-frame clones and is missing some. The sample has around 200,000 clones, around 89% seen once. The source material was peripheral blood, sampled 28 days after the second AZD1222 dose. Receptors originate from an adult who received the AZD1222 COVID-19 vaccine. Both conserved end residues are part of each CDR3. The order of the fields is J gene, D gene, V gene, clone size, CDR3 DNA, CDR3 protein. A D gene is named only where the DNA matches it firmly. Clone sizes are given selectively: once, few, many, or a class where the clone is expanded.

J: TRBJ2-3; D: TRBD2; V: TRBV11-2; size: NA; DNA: TGTGCCAGCAGCCTCGGGGCTAGCGGGTCCCCCGCAGATACGCAGTATTTT; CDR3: CASSLGASGSPADTQYF
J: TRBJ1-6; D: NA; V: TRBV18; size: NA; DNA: TGTGCCAGCTCCGTGCAGGGGATCGGTTCACCCCTCCACTTT; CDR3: CASSVQGIGSPLHF
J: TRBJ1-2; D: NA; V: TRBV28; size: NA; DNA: TGTGCCAGCAGTTTTTCAGGGGCTTCACGGAGGTATGGCTACACCTTC; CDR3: CASSFSGASRRYGYTF
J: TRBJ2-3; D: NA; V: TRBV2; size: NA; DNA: TGTGCCAGCAGTGGCCCAGGGGGGGGCACAGATACGCAGTATTTT; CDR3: CASSGPGGGTDTQYF
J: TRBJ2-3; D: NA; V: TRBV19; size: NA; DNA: TGTGCCAGTAGTATGGCTAGTCGAGGCACAGATACGCAGTATTTT; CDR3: CASSMASRGTDTQYF
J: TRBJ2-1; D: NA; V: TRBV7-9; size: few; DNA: TGTGCCAGCAGCCTCGTAGCGTTAAGCTCCTACAATGAGCAGTTCTTC; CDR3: CASSLVALSSYNEQFF
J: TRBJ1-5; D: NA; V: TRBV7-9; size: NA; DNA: TGTGCCAGCAGCTCAGGGGCGTCTTTAGGGCAGCCCCAGCATTTT; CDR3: CASSSGASLGQPQHF
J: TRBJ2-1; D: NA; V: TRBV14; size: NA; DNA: TGTGCCAGCAGCCAAATGTCTAGCTCCTACAATGAGCAGTTCTTC; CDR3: CASSQMSSSYNEQFF
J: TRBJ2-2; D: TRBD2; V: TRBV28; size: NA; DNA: TGTGCCAGCACCTCCTCAAGGGGACTAGCGGGAGCGGGGTACACCGGGGAGCTGTTTTTT; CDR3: CASTSSRGLAGAGYTGELFF
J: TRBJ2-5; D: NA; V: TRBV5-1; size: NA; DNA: TGCGCCAGCAGCTTGGTGGGTGAGACCCAGTACTTC; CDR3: CASSLVGETQYF
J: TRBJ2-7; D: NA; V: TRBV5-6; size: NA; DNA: TGTGCCAGCAGCTTGGGAAATTACGAGCAGTACTTC; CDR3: CASSLGNYEQYF
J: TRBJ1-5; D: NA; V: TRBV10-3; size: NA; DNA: TGTGCCATCAGTGAGTCGGAAACAGGTGATCAGCCCCAGCATTTT; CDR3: CAISESETGDQPQHF
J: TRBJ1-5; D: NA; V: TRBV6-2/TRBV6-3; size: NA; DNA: TGTGCCAGCAGCGGGCCAGGGATCAATCAGCCCCAGCATTTT; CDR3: CASSGPGINQPQHF
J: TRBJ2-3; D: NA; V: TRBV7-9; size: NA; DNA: TGTGCCAGCAGCGTGGTCTCAGATACGCAGTATTTT; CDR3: CASSVVSDTQYF
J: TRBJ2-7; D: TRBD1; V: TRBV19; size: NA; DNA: TGTGCCAGTAGGGCCGGGACAGGGGGCTACGAGCAGTACTTC; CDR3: CASRAGTGGYEQYF
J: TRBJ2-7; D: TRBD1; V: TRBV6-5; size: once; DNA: TGTGCCAGCAGTACCGGACAGGTGTACGAGCAGTACTTC; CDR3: CASSTGQVYEQYF
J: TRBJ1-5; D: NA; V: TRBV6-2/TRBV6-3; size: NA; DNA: TGTGCCAGCAGTTACATCGGTAATAGCAATCAGCCCCAGCATTTT; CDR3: CASSYIGNSNQPQHF
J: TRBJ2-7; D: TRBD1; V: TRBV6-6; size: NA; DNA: TGTGCCACCCGGGGGACAGGGGGCGGCTACGAGCAGTACTTC; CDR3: CATRGTGGGYEQYF
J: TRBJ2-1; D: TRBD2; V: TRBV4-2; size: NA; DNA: TGTGCCAGCAGCCAAGAAGGGGCTAGCGGGAACACCTACAATGAGCAGTTCTTC; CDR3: CASSQEGASGNTYNEQFF
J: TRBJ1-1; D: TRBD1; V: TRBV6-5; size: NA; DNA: TGTGCCAGCAGCAGGGGGGGAGAAGGTAAAGCTTTCTTT; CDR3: CASSRGGEGKAFF
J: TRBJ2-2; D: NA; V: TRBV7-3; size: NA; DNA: TGTGCCAGCAGCTTAACTGCCAGTGGGTGGACCACCGGGGAGCTGTTTTTT; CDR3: CASSLTASGWTTGELFF
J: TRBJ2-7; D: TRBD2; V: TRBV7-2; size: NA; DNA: TGTGCCAGCAGCTTAGGGATAGCGGGGGTAGCCGAGCAGTACTTC; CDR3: CASSLGIAGVAEQYF
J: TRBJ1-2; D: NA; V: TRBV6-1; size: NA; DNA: TGTGCCAGCAGTGAAGAGGTCAGGAACTATGGCTACACCTTC; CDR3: CASSEEVRNYGYTF
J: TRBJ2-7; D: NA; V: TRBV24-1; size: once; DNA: TGTGCCACCAGTGACGCTGACAGCATCAACGAGCAGTACTTC; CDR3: CATSDADSINEQYF
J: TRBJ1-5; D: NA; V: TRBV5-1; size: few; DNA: TGCGCCAGCAGCCCGGGAGGAGGGGAACAGAATCAGCCCCAGCATTTT; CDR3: CASSPGGGEQNQPQHF
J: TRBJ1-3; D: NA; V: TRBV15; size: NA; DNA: TGTGCCACTTCCTCCCGGGACCTAGGAAACACCATATATTTT; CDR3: CATSSRDLGNTIYF